The entry below gives a single T cell receptor beta chain sequence along with its context. Its cognate antigen is unknown. Here immunoSEQ multiplex PCR was the method, and the copy in TCRdb shows in-frame clones only, minus some. This table holds 90,000 to 100,000 clones, roughly 73% found once. The data were obtained in a study of PD-1 blockade in classical Hodgkin lymphoma. Study observations and caveats: The origin of the repertoire differences remains undefined, with disease activity or prior therapy as possible causes. Diversity in CD4+ TCRs, unlike that measured in CD8+ TCRs, had risen significantly by C4D1. Newly diagnosed patients were reported to start with lower TCR diversity than healthy donors.

This CDR3 has 14 amino acids. CDR1 is SGHTA and CDR2 is FQGTGA in the germline V gene. Trimming removed 2 bases from V and 7 bases from J, with 12 bases in between. Described time point: cycle 4 day 1 (C4D1), after 6 weeks of nivolumab. All trial patients relapsed after autologous stem cell transplantation. This TCR came from a human donor with classical Hodgkin lymphoma. The sample consisted of peripheral blood mononuclear cells (PBMCs), taken before the fourth cycle of nivolumab. The V and J genes are TRBV7-3 and TRBJ2-1; a possible D gene is TRBD2 (5 bases). CDR3 nucleotides: TGTGCCAGCAGCTTACTTGCGAGAGGGAATGAGCAGTTCTTC. Translated: CASSLLARGNEQFF.